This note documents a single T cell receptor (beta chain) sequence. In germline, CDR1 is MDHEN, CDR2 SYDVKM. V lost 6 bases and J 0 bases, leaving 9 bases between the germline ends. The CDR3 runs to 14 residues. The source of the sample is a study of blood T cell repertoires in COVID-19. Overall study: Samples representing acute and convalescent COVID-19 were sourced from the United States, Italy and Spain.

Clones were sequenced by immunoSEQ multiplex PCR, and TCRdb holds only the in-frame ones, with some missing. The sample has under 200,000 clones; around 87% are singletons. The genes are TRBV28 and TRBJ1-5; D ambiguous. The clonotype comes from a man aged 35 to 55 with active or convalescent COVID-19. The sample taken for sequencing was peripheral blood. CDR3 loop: CASSLPNSNQPQHF. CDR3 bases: TGTGCCAGCAGCCTACCTAATAGCAATCAGCCCCAGCATTTT.